Below, 27 T cell receptor beta chains from the same sample are listed, as sequenced in a study of T cell responses to AZD1222 COVID-19 vaccine. Produced via immunoSEQ multiplex PCR; TCRdb's table is partial and in-frame only. The sample records 110,000 to 150,000 clones, approximately 90% being singletons. The sequencing used peripheral blood, collected 28 days after the second AZD1222 dose. Source of these receptors: an adult who received the AZD1222 COVID-19 vaccine.

This chain links TRBV9 with TRBJ2-1; TRBD1 matches at 11 bases. The CDR3 extends over 14 amino acids. Germline V gives CDR1 SGDLS, CDR2 YYNGEE. Losses at the gene ends were 5 bases for V and 5 bases for J; bases not matched to a gene: 3. CDR3 DNA: TGTGCCAGCAGAGGACAGGGGGCGAACAATGAGCAGTTCTTC. It specifies CASRGQGANNEQFF.

V usage is TRBV5-4 and J usage is TRBJ2-7; D is possibly TRBD2 (6 bases). The CDR3 sequence is 14 residues long. From germline, CDR1 is SGHNT and CDR2 YYREEE (reference sequence). Trimming shortened V by 3 bases and J by 6 bases, and 16 bases separated the two germline ends. The CDR3 DNA reads as TGTGCCAGCAGCTCCCCCGGGACTTTTGTCGAGCAGTACTTC. This gives the protein CASSSPGTFVEQYF.

The gene calls are TRBV5-1 and TRBJ2-7; no clear D gene. The V end was cut by 4 bases, the J end by 0 bases, with 5 bases between. This CDR3 has 12 residues. CDR1 and CDR2 from the germline V gene are SGHRS and YFSETQ. CDR3 loop: CASSLNSYEQYF. CDR3 sequence (DNA): TGCGCCAGCAGCCTAAACTCCTACGAGCAGTACTTC. Together with reference TRBV5-1 and TRBJ2-7, the CDR3 gives the full variable domain: KAGVTQTPRYLIKTRGQQVTLSCSPISGHRSVSWYQQTPGQGLQFLFEYFSETQRNKGNFPGRFSGRQFSNSRSEMNVSTLELGDSALYLCASSLNSYEQYFGPGTRLTVT.

The chain uses TRBV2 and TRBJ1-5; no reliable D call. This CDR3 has 17 amino acids. CDR1 is SNHLY, CDR2 FYNNEI, per germline. The V end lost 6 bases, the J end lost 0 bases, and 18 bases lay between the germline ends. In nucleotides, the CDR3 is TGTGCCAGCAGCCACTCTAAGCACCTTTATAGCAATCAGCCCCAGCATTTT. This encodes CASSHSKHLYSNQPQHF.

This chain joins TRBV10-2 and TRBJ2-7; 16 nucleotides align to TRBD2. Germline CDR1 and CDR2: WSHSY and SAAADI. The CDR3 has 15 amino acids. J lost 5 bases, V lost 6 bases, and 4 bases had no gene match. The CDR3 loop is CASRGLAGGQDEQYF. CDR3 nucleotide sequence: TGCGCCAGCAGGGGACTAGCGGGGGGGCAAGACGAGCAGTACTTC.

The chain is built from TRBV9 and TRBJ1-3; D ambiguous. CDR1 and CDR2 (germline): SGDLS, YYNGEE. With 1 base removed from V and 2 bases from J, the gap between germline ends came to 7 bases. The CDR3 is 14 residues long. This CDR3 reads CASSVSPAGNTIYF. In nucleotides, the CDR3 is TGTGCCAGCAGCGTATCCCCGGCTGGAAACACCATATATTTT.

The chain employs TRBV10-3 and TRBJ2-2; 9 nucleotides agree with TRBD2. In germline, CDR1 is ENHRY, CDR2 SYGVKD. The length of the CDR3 is 15 residues. V lost 8 bases and J lost 0; bases outside the gene matches: 4. DNA of the CDR3: TGTGCCATCGGCAGGACTAGCGCGAACACCGGGGAGCTGTTTTTT. Translation gives CAIGRTSANTGELFF.

This chain uses TRBV29-1 with TRBJ2-3; 9 nucleotides line up with TRBD1. CDR1 is SQVTM and CDR2 is ANQGSEA in the germline V gene. The CDR3 extends over 13 amino acids. V lost 4 bases to trimming and J lost 6 bases; unmatched junction nucleotides: 5. The CDR3 nucleotides are TGCAGCGTTGGGGACAGGGATGGCGATACGCAGTATTTT. The encoded protein is CSVGDRDGDTQYF.

The chain recombines TRBV4-1 with TRBJ1-5; D ambiguous. This CDR3 contains 15 residues. Germline V lookup: CDR1 MGHRA, CDR2 YSYEKL. V was cut by 1 base and J by 6 bases, with 13 bases left in between. The CDR3 nucleotides read TGCGCCAGCAGCCAAGTGAGGCAGAAAGGTCAGCCCCAGCATTTT. As protein: CASSQVRQKGQPQHF.

This clone occurred once. The chain couples TRBV4-2 to TRBJ2-2, with D perhaps matching TRBD2 (7 bases). In germline, CDR1 is LGHNA, CDR2 YNFKEQ. V was trimmed by 1 base and J by 9 bases, leaving 21 bases between them. The CDR3 runs 17 residues. CDR3 nucleotides: TGTGCCAGCAGCCAAGCAGCCGGGGGGCAGGGGAATTGGGAGCTGTTTTTT. Translating it yields CASSQAAGGQGNWELFF.

Only a few counts were recorded for this clone. The chain carries TRBV24-1 and TRBJ2-1; D may be TRBD1 (6 bases). This CDR3 has 15 amino acids. Germline-derived CDR1 and CDR2 are KGHDR and SFDVKD. Trimming shortened V by 3 bases and J by 5 bases, and 13 bases separated the two germline ends. CDR3 amino acids: CATSDPRTVNNEQFF. CDR3 DNA: TGTGCCACCAGTGATCCCCGGACAGTAAACAATGAGCAGTTCTTC.

The chain carries TRBV6-5 and TRBJ1-6, with a weak D call TRBD1 (5 bases). This CDR3 is built from 14 residues. CDR1 and CDR2 from the germline V gene are MNHEY and SVGAGI. The germline V and J ends were trimmed by 6 bases and 8 bases, with 14 bases remaining between them. The CDR3 loop is CASSSRGNDSPLHF. Here the CDR3 DNA reads TGTGCCAGCAGCTCTCGGGGGAATGATTCACCCCTCCACTTT.

V and J are TRBV3-1 (or the pseudogene TRBV3-2) and TRBJ1-4; a weak D match, TRBD1 (5 bases). V was pared by 0 bases and J by 2 bases, with 7 bases between. CDR1 is LGHDT, CDR2 YNNKEL, per germline (reference sequence). The CDR3 is 15 amino acids. Here the CDR3 DNA reads TGTGCCAGCAGCCAAGATGGGGGGACTAATGAAAAACTGTTTTTT. It specifies CASSQDGGTNEKLFF.

The chain combines TRBV6-5 with TRBJ2-3, with 8 nucleotides matching TRBD2. Germline lookup yields CDR1 MNHEY and CDR2 SVGAGI. Trimming took 5 bases from V and 1 from J; bases not matched to a gene: 5. The CDR3 has 15 residues. CDR3 sequence (DNA): TGTGCCAGCAGTCTCTTCGGGGGGGGCACAGATACGCAGTATTTT. It yields the protein CASSLFGGGTDTQYF.

J is TRBJ2-6 and V is TRBV7-8; 13 nucleotides align to TRBD2. The junction had 9 bases not matched to a gene; V was cut back by 5 bases and J by 2 bases. Per germline, CDR1 SGHVS and CDR2 FQNEAQ. This CDR3 is built from 19 residues. CDR3 amino acids: CASSLPTSGGPAGANVLTF. In nucleotides, the CDR3 is TGTGCCAGCAGCCTACCGACTAGCGGGGGGCCCGCTGGGGCCAACGTCCTGACTTTC.

V and J are TRBV7-3 and TRBJ1-4; TRBD1 matches at 7 bases. Germline assignment: CDR1 SGHTA and CDR2 FQGTGA. V trimming: 5 bases; J trimming: 4 bases; junction bases outside the gene matches: 10. This CDR3 spans 16 amino acids. CDR3 loop: CASSPGRDRYNEKLFF. Here the CDR3 DNA reads TGTGCCAGCAGCCCCGGGCGGGACAGATATAATGAAAAACTGTTTTTT.

The chain employs TRBV10-2 and TRBJ2-3, with 15 bases identical to TRBD2. Trimming cost V 6 bases and J 5 bases; bases outside gene matches: 9. Per the germline V gene, CDR1 is WSHSY and CDR2 is SAAADI. The CDR3 is made up of 17 amino acids. For the CDR3, the DNA is TGCGCCAGCAGGCTCGGACTAGCGGGGGGGCAAGTAGATACGCAGTATTTT. It codes for CASRLGLAGGQVDTQYF.

This chain joins TRBV9 and TRBJ2-7; possibly TRBD2 for D (7 bases). V lost 0 bases to trimming and J lost 3 bases, with 10 bases between them. This CDR3 has 14 residues. Germline lookup yields CDR1 SGDLS and CDR2 YYNGEE. The CDR3 nucleotides read TGTGCCAGCAGCGTAGGAAGGGGGGGCTACGAGCAGTACTTC. Its protein product is CASSVGRGGYEQYF.

The genes are TRBV18 and TRBJ2-5; TRBD2 is a possible D gene (6 bases). The length of the CDR3 is 16 residues. V dropped 2 bases and J dropped 4 bases, with 17 bases sitting between them. Per the germline V gene, CDR1 is KGHSH and CDR2 is LQKENI. Written as DNA, the CDR3 is TGTGCCAGCTCACCAAATGGAGGGCTATCTTTAGAGACCCAGTACTTC. Protein product: CASSPNGGLSLETQYF.

The J gene is TRBJ1-6, the V gene TRBV6-1, with 9 positions matching TRBD1. Germline CDR1 reads MNHNS; CDR2 reads SASEGT. V gave up 5 bases and J gave up 7 bases; unmatched junction bases: 6. The CDR3 runs 15 residues. The CDR3 is CASSRGQGYNSPLHF. The CDR3 DNA is TGTGCCAGCAGTCGCGGACAGGGGTACAATTCACCCCTCCACTTT.

The V gene is TRBV7-2, the J gene TRBJ2-1; D is ambiguous. Between the trimmed V and J ends, which lost 1 base and 3 bases, there was a span of 10 bases. The CDR3 totals 15 residues. Germline lookup yields CDR1 SGHTA and CDR2 FQGNSA. The CDR3 reads CASSLDPLNYNEQFF. Written as DNA, the CDR3 is TGTGCCAGCAGCTTAGATCCACTAAACTACAATGAGCAGTTCTTC.

The rearrangement joins TRBV7-8 to TRBJ1-5, with unresolved D. This CDR3 is 12 amino acids long. With 5 bases removed from V and 12 bases from J, the gap between germline ends came to 14 bases. CDR1 is SGHVS and CDR2 is FQNEAQ in the germline V gene. CDR3 in amino acids: CASSLSGGNQHF. The CDR3 DNA reads as TGTGCCAGCAGCCTTTCGGGTGGCAACCAGCATTTT.

The rearrangement links TRBV6-5 to TRBJ1-1; D is possibly TRBD1 (5 bases). CDR1 MNHEY and CDR2 SVGAGI come from the germline V gene. This CDR3 has 15 amino acids. Trimming took 3 bases from V and 8 from J, leaving 19 bases between them. The CDR3 loop reads CASSYGRTPQGEAFF. In DNA, the CDR3 is TGTGCCAGCAGTTATGGGAGGACTCCTCAGGGCGAAGCTTTCTTT.

This rearrangement joins TRBV5-6 to TRBJ1-5, with 7 bases fitting TRBD1. This CDR3 contains 14 residues. Germline assignment: CDR1 SGHDT and CDR2 YYEEEE. V shed 7 bases and J 5 bases; nucleotides not matched to a gene: 9. In DNA form, the CDR3 reads TGTGCCAGCGCACAGGGGTTGGGGGATCAGCCCCAGCATTTT. It codes for CASAQGLGDQPQHF.

This chain uses TRBV9 with TRBJ2-1; the match to TRBD2 covers 8 bases. CDR3 length: 16 residues. With 0 bases clipped from V and 9 bases from J, the junction kept 11 bases outside the gene matches. The germline gives CDR1 SGDLS, CDR2 YYNGEE. The CDR3 here is CASSVGTSGRFGEQFF. For the CDR3, the DNA is TGTGCCAGCAGCGTAGGTACTAGCGGTAGGTTTGGTGAGCAGTTCTTC.

This chain links TRBV7-2 with TRBJ1-2; D not certain. Looked up from germline, CDR1 is SGHTA and CDR2 is FQGNSA. The CDR3 is 15 residues long. V lost 1 base, J lost 4 bases, and 13 bases lay in between. This CDR3 is CASSLDFVGRYGYTF. CDR3 in DNA: TGTGCCAGCAGCTTAGATTTCGTAGGCCGCTATGGCTACACCTTC.

The chain is built from TRBV24-1 and TRBJ1-1, with a tentative D call TRBD1 (5 bases). The germline V gene has CDR1 KGHDR and CDR2 SFDVKD. CDR3 length equals 15 residues. The V gene lost 0 bases and the J gene lost 1 base, with 8 bases spanning the gap. CDR3: CATSDLGGSNTEAFF. For the CDR3, the DNA is TGTGCCACCAGTGATTTGGGGGGATCGAACACTGAAGCTTTCTTT.